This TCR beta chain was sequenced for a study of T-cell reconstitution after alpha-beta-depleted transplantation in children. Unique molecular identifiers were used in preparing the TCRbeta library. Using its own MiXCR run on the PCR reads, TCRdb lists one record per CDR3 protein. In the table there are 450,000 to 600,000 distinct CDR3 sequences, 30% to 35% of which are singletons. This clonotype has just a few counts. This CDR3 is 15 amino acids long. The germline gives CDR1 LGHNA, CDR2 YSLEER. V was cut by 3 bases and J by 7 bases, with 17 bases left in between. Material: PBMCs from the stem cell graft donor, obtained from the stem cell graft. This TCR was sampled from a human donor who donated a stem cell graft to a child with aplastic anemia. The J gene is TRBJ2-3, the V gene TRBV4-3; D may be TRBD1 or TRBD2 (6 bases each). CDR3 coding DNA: TGCGCCAGCAGCCATGAAGGGGGGCAGTCGTATACGCAGTATTTT. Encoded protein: CASSHEGGQSYTQYF.